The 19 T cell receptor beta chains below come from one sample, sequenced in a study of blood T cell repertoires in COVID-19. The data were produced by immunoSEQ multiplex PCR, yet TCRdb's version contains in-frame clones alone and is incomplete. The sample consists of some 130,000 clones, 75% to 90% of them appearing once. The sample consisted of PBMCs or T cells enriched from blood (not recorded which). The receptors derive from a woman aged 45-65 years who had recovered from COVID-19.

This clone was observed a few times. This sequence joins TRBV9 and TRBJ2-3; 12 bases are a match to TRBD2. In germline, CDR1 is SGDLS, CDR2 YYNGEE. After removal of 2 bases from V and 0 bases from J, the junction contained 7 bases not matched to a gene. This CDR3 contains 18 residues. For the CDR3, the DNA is TGTGCCAGCAGCGTCACCGGGACTAGCGGGCTTAGCACAGATACGCAGTATTTT. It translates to CASSVTGTSGLSTDTQYF.

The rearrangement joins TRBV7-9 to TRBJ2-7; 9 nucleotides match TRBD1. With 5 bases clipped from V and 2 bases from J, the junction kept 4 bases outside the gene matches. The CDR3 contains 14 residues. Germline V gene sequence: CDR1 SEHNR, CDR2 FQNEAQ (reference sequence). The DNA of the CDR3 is TGTGCCAGCAGCGAACAGGGGGCTCCCTACGAGCAGTACTTC. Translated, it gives CASSEQGAPYEQYF. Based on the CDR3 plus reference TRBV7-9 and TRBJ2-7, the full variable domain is DTGVSQNPRHKITKRGQNVTFRCDPISEHNRLYWYRQTLGQGPEFLTYFQNEAQLEKSRLLSDRFSAERPKGSFSTLEIQRTEQGDSAMYLCASSEQGAPYEQYFGPGTRLTVT.

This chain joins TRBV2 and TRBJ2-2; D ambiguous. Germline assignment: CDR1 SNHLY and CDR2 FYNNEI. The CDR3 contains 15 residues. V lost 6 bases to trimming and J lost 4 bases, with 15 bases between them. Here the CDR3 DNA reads TGTGCCAGCAGCACTCGAGTAAGAGGCACCGGGGAGCTGTTTTTT. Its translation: CASSTRVRGTGELFF.

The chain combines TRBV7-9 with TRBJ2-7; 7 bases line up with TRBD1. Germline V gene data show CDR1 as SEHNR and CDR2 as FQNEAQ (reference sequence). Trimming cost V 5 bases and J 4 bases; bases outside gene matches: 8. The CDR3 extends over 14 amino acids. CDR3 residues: CASSRQGSSYEQYF. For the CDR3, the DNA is TGTGCCAGCAGCCGACAGGGCTCGTCGTACGAGCAGTACTTC.

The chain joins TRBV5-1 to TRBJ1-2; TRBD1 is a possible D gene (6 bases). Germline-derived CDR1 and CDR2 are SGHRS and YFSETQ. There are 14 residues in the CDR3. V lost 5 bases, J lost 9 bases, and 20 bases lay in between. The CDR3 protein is CASREEGHLASYTF. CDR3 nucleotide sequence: TGCGCCAGCAGGGAAGAGGGACACCTGGCGAGCTACACCTTC.

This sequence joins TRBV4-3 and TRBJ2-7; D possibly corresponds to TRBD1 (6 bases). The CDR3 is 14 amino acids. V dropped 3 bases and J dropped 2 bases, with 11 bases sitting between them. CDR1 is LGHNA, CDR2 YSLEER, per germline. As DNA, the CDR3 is TGCGCCAGCAGCCAGGCCCGGGACACCTACGAGCAGTACTTC. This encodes CASSQARDTYEQYF.

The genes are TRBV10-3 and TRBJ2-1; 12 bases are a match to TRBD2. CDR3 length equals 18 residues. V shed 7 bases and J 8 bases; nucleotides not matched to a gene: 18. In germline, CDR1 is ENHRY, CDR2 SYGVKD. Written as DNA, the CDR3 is TGTGCCATCAAAGATATATCTAGCGGGGGGGCCAAAGTAGATGAGCAGTTCTTC. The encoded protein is CAIKDISSGGAKVDEQFF.

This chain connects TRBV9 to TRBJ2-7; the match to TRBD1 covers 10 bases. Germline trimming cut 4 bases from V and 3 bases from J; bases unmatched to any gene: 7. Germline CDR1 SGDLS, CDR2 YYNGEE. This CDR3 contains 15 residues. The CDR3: CASSPRGQGDYEQYF. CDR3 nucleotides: TGTGCCAGCAGCCCCCGTGGACAGGGGGACTACGAGCAGTACTTC.

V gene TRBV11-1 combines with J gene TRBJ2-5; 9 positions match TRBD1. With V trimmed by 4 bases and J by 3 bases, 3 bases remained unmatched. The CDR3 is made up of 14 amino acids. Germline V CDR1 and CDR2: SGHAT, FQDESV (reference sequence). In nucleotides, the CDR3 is TGTGCCAGCAGCTCGGGACAGGGAAAAGAGACCCAGTACTTC. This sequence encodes CASSSGQGKETQYF.

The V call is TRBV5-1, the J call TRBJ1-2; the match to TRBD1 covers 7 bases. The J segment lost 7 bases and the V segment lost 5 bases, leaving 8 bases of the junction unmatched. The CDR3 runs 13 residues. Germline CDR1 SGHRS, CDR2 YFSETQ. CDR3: CASRFSDRAGYTF. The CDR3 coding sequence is TGCGCCAGCAGATTCTCAGACAGGGCTGGCTACACCTTC. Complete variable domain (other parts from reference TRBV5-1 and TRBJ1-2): KAGVTQTPRYLIKTRGQQVTLSCSPISGHRSVSWYQQTPGQGLQFLFEYFSETQRNKGNFPGRFSGRQFSNSRSEMNVSTLELGDSALYLCASRFSDRAGYTFGSGTRLTVV.

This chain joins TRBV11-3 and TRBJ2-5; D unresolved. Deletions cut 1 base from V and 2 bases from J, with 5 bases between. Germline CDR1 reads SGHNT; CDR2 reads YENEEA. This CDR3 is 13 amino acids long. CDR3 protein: CASSLGPQETQYF. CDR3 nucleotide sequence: TGTGCCAGCAGCTTAGGTCCGCAAGAGACCCAGTACTTC. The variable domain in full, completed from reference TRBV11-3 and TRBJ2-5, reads EAGVVQSPRYKIIEKKQPVAFWCNPISGHNTLYWYLQNLGQGPELLIRYENEEAVDDSQLPKDRFSAERLKGVDSTLKIQPAELGDSAVYLCASSLGPQETQYFGPGTRLLVL.

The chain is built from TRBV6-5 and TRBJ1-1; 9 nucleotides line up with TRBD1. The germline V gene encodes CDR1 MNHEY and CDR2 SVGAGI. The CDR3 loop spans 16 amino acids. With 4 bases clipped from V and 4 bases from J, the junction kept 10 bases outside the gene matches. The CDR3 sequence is CASSLPRVTGGTEAFF. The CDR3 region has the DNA TGTGCCAGCAGTTTACCGAGGGTGACAGGGGGCACTGAAGCTTTCTTT.

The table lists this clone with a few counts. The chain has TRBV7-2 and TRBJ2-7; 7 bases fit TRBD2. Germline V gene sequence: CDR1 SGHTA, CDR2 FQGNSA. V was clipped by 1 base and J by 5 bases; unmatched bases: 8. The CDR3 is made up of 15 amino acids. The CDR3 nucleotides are TGTGCCAGCAGCTTAGACGAGGGGAGGGCGAACGAGCAGTACTTC. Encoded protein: CASSLDEGRANEQYF.

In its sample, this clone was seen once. The CDR3 loop reads CAWSVHLAGEGTQYF. In nucleotides, the CDR3 is TGTGCCTGGAGTGTACATTTAGCGGGGGAAGGGACCCAGTACTTC. J is TRBJ2-5 and V is TRBV30; 9 bases line up with TRBD2. Per the germline V gene, CDR1 is GTSNPN and CDR2 is SVGIG (reference sequence). The junction had 9 bases not matched to a gene; V was cut back by 0 bases and J by 7 bases. The CDR3 extends over 15 amino acids. Full variable domain (remainder filled in from reference TRBV30 and TRBJ2-5): SQTIHQWPATLVQPVGSPLSLECTVEGTSNPNLYWYRQAAGRGLQLLFYSVGIGQISSEVPQNLSASRPQDRQFILSSKKLLLSDSGFYLCAWSVHLAGEGTQYFGPGTRLLVL.

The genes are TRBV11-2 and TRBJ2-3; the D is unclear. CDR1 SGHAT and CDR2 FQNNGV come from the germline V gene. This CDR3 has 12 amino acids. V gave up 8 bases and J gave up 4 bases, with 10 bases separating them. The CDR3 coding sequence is TGTGCCAGCCGATCGGGTTCAGATACGCAGTATTTT. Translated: CASRSGSDTQYF.

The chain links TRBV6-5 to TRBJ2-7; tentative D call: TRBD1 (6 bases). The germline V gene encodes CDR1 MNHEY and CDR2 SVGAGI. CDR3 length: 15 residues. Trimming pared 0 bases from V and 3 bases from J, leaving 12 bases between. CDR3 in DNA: TGTGCCAGCAGTTACTCGTCAGGGGAACTCTACGAGCAGTACTTC. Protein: CASSYSSGELYEQYF.

The CDR3 loop reads CASSRSPGAYVQPQHF. For the CDR3, the DNA is TGTGCCAGTAGCCGTTCCCCAGGGGCTTATGTTCAGCCCCAGCATTTT. The chain links TRBV19 to TRBJ1-5, with a weak D call TRBD1 (6 bases). Germline V gene sequence: CDR1 LNHDA, CDR2 SQIVND (reference sequence). The CDR3 is made up of 16 amino acids. V was pared by 6 bases and J by 6 bases, with 21 bases between.

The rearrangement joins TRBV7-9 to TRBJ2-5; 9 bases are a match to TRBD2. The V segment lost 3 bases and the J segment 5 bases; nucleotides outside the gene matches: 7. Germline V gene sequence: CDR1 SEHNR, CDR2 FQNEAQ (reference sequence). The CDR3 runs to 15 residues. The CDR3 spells CASSFARGGTETQYF. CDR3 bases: TGTGCCAGCAGCTTTGCGCGGGGGGGAACGGAGACCCAGTACTTC.

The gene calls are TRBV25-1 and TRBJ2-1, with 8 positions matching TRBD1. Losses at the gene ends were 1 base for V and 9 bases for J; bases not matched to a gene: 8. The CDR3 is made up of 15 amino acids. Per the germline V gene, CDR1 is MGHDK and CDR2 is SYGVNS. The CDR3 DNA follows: TGTGCCAGCAGTGAATCGGACAGGGTTCGTAGTGAGCAGTTCTTC. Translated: CASSESDRVRSEQFF.